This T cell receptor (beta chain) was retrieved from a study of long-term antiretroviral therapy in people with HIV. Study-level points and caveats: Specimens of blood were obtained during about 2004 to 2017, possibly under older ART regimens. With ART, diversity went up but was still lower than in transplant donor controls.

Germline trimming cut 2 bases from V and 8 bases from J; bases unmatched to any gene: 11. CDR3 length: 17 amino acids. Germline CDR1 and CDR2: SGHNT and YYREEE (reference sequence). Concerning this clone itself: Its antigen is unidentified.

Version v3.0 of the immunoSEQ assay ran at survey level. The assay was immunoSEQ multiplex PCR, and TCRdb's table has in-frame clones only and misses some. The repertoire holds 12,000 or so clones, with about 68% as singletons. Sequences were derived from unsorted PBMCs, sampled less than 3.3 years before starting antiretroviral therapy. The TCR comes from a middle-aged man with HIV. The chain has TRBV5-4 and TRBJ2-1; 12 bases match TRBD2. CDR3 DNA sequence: TGTGCCAGCAGCTTATCCCTCCTAGCGGGAGGGAGGTATGAGCAGTTCTTC. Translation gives CASSLSLLAGGRYEQFF.